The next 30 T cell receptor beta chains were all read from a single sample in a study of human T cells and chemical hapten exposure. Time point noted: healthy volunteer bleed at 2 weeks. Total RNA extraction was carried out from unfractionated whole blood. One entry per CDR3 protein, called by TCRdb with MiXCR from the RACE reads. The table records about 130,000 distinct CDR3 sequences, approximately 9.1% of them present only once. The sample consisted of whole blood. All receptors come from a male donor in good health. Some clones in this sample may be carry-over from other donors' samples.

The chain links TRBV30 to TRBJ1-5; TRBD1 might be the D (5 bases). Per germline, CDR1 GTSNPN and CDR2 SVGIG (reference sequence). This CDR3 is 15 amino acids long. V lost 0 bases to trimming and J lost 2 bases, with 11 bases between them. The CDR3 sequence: CAWSVNARGNQPQHF. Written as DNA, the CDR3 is TGTGCCTGGAGTGTAAACGCCAGGGGCAATCAGCCCCAGCATTTT.

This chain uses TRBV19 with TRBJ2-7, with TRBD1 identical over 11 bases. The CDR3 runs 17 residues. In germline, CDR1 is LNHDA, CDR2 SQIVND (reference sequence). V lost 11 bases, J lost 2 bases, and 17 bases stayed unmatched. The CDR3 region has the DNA TGTGCCCGAGTACGGGACAGGGGGTTCCAAAAGACCTACGAGCAGTACTTC. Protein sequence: CARVRDRGFQKTYEQYF.

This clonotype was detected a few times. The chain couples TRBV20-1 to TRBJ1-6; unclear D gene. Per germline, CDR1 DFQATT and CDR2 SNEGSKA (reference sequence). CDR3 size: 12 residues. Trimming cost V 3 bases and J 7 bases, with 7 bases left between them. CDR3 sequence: CSASSGNSPLHF. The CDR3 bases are TGCAGTGCTAGTTCCGGGAATTCACCCCTCCACTTT.

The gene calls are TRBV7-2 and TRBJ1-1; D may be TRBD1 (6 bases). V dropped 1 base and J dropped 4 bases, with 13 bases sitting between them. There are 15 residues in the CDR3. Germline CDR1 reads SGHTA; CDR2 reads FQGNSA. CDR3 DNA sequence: TGTGCCAGCAGCTTAGTAGGGGGGGGAAGCACTGAAGCTTTCTTT. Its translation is CASSLVGGGSTEAFF.

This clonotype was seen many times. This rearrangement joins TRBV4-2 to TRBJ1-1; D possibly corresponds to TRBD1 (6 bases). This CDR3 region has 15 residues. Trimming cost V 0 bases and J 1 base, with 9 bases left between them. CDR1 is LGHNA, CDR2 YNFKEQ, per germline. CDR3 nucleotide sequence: TGTGCCAGCAGCCAAGAAGGCAGGGGGAACACTGAAGCTTTCTTT. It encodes CASSQEGRGNTEAFF.

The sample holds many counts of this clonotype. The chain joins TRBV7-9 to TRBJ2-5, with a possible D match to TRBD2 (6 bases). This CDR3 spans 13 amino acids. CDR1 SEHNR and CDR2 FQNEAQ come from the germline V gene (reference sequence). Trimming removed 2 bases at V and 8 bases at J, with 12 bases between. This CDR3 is CASSLSLSGTQYF. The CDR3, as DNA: TGTGCCAGCAGCTTATCTCTTAGCGGCACCCAGTACTTC.

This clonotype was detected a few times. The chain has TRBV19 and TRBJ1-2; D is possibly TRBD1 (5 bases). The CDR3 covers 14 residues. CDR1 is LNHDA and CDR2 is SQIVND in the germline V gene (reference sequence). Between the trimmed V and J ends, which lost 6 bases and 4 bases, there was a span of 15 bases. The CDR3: CASRPRGVGYGYTF. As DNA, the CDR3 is TGTGCCAGTAGGCCGCGGGGGGTTGGCTATGGCTACACCTTC.

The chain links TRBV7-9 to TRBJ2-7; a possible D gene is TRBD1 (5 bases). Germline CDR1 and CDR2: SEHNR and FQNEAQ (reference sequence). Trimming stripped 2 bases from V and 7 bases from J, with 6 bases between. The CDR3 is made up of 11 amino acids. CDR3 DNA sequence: TGTGCCAGCAGCTTACACAGGGAGCAGTACTTC. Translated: CASSLHREQYF.

The CDR3 region has the DNA TGTGCCAGCAGTGAAGCAGGGAAGGAGCCCCAGCATTTT. It encodes CASSEAGKEPQHF. J is TRBJ1-5 and V is TRBV25-1; tentative D call: TRBD1 (5 bases). The CDR3 is 13 amino acids. The V end was cut by 2 bases, the J end by 8 bases, with 10 bases between. Germline loops: CDR1 MGHDK, CDR2 SYGVNS.

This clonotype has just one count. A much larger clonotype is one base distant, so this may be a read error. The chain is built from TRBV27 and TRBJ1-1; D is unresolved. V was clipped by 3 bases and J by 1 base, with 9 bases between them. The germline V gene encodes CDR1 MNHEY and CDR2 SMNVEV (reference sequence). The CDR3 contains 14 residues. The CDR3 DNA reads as TGTGCCAGCAGTTTCTCCCCAGAGAACACTGAAGCTTTCTTT. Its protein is CASSFSPENTEAFF.

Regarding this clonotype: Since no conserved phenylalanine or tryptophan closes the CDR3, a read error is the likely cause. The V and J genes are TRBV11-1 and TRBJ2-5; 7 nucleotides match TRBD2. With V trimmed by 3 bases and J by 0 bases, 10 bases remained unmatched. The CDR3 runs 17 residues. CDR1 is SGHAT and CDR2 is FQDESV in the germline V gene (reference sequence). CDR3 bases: TGTGCCAGCAGCTTGCCTAGCGGAGAAAGCTACCAAGAGACCCAGTACTCC. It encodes CASSLPSGESYQETQYS.

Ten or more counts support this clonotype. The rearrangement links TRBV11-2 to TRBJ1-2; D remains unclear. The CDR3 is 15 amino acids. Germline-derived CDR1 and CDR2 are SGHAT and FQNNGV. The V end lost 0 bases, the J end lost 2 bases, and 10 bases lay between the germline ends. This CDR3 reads CASSLESAANYGYTF. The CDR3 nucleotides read TGTGCCAGCAGCTTAGAATCCGCGGCGAACTATGGCTACACCTTC.

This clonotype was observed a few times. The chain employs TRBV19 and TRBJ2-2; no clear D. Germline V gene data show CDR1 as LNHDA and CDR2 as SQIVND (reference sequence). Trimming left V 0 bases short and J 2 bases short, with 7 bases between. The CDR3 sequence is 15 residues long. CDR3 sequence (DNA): TGTGCCAGTAGTATAGAAAGAGTAAACACCGGGGAGCTGTTTTTT. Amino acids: CASSIERVNTGELFF.

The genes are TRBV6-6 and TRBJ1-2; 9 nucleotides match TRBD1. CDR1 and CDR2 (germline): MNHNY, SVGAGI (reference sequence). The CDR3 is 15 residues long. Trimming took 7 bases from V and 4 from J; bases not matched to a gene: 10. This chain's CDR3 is CASNGGQGIPYGYTF. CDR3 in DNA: TGTGCCAGCAACGGGGGACAGGGAATTCCCTATGGCTACACCTTC.

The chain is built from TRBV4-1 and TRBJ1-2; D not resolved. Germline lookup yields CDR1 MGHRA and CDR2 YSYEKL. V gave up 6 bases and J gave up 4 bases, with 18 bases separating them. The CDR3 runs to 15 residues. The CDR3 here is CASSHGQAISYGYTF. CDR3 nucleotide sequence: TGCGCCAGCAGTCATGGGCAGGCCATCAGCTATGGCTACACCTTC.

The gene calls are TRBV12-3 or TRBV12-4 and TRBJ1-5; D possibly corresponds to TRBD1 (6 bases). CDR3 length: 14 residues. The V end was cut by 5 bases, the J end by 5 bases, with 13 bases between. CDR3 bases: TGTGCCAGCAGTCATTCCTCAGGGGATCAGCCCCAGCATTTT. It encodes CASSHSSGDQPQHF.

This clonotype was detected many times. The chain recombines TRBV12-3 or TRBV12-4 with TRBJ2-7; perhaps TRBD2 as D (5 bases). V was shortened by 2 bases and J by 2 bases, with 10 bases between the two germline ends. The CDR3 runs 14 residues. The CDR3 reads CASSLSFGAYEQYF. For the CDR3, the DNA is TGTGCCAGCAGTTTATCGTTCGGGGCCTACGAGCAGTACTTC.

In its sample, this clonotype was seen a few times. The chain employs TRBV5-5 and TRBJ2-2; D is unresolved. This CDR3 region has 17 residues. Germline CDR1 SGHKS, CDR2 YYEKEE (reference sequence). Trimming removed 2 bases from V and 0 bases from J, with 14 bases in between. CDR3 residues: CASSFLGGPSNTGELFF. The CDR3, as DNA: TGTGCCAGCAGCTTTCTCGGCGGCCCCTCGAACACCGGGGAGCTGTTTTTT.

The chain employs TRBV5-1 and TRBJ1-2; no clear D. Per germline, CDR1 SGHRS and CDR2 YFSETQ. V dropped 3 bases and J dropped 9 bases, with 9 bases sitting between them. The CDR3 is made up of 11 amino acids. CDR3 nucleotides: TGCGCCAGCAGCTCTTCCGATCGCTACACCTTC. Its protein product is CASSSSDRYTF. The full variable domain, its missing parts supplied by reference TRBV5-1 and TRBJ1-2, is KAGVTQTPRYLIKTRGQQVTLSCSPISGHRSVSWYQQTPGQGLQFLFEYFSETQRNKGNFPGRFSGRQFSNSRSEMNVSTLELGDSALYLCASSSSDRYTFGSGTRLTVV.

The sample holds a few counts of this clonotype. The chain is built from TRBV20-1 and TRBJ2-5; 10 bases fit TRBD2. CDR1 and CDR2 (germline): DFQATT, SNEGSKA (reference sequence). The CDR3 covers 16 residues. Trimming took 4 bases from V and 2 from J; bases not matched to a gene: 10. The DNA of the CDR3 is TGCAGTGCTATCAAGGGTAGCGGGGGGATTCAAGAGACCCAGTACTTC. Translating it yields CSAIKGSGGIQETQYF.

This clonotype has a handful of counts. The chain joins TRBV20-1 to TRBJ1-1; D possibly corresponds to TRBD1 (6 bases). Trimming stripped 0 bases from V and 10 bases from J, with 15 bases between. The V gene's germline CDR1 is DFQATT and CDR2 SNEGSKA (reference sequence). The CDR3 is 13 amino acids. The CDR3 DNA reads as TGCAGTGCTAGAGATACCCGACAGGCCGCAGCTTTCTTT. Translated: CSARDTRQAAAFF.

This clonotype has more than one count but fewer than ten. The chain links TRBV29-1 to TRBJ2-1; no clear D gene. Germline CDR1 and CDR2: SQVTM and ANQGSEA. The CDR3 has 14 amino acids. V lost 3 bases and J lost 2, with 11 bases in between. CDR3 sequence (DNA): TGCAGCGTTGATCAGAATTCTGCCTACAATGAGCAGTTCTTC. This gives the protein CSVDQNSAYNEQFF.

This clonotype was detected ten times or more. The CDR3 nucleotides read TGCAGTGCCCAACTGCCAGGGACAGATACGCAGTATTTT. Translation: CSAQLPGTDTQYF. The V call is TRBV20-1, the J call TRBJ2-3; D is possibly TRBD1 (5 bases). The germline V gene has CDR1 DFQATT and CDR2 SNEGSKA (reference sequence). The CDR3 has 13 residues. The V end was cut by 6 bases, the J end by 3 bases, with 13 bases between.

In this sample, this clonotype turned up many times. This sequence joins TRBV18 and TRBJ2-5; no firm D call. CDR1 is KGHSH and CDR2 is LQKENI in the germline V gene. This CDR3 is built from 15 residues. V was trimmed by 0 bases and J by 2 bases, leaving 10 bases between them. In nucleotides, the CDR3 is TGTGCCAGCTCACCACCCGGAGTTACACAAGAGACCCAGTACTTC. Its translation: CASSPPGVTQETQYF.

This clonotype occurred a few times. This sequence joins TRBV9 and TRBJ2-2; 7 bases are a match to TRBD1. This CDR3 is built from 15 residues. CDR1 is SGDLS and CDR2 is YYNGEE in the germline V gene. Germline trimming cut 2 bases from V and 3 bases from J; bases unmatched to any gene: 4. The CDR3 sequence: CASSVTGSHTGELFF. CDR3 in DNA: TGTGCCAGCAGCGTGACAGGGTCGCACACCGGGGAGCTGTTTTTT.

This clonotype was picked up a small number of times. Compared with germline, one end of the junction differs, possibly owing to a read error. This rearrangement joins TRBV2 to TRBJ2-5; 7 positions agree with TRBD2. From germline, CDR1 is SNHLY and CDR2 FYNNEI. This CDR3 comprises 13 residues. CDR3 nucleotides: TGTGCCAGCAGTAACGGACTAGTTCCTTCTTGGGTCTTC. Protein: CASSNGLVPSWVF.

This chain's CDR3 is CARRHPGQGSQETQYF. DNA of the CDR3: TGTGCCAGAAGACATCCGGGACAGGGATCTCAAGAGACCCAGTACTTC. The gene calls are TRBV11-2 and TRBJ2-5, with 9 positions matching TRBD1. This CDR3 comprises 16 residues. Per the germline V gene, CDR1 is SGHAT and CDR2 is FQNNGV. Germline trimming cut 9 bases from V and 2 bases from J; bases unmatched to any gene: 13.

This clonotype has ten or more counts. CDR3: CASSPLTGAMNTEAFF. The DNA of the CDR3 is TGTGCCAGCAGCCCATTGACAGGGGCGATGAACACTGAAGCTTTCTTT. The chain has TRBV7-2 and TRBJ1-1, with 8 nucleotides matching TRBD1. The CDR3 covers 16 residues. V lost 5 bases and J lost 0; bases outside the gene matches: 8. Germline CDR1 reads SGHTA; CDR2 reads FQGNSA.

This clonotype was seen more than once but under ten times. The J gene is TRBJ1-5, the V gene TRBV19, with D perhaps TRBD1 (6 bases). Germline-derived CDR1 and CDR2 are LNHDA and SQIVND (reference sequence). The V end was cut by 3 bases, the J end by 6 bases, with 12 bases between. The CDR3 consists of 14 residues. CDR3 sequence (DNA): TGTGCCAGTAGTATGGCAGGGGAAGGTCAGCCCCAGCATTTT. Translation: CASSMAGEGQPQHF.

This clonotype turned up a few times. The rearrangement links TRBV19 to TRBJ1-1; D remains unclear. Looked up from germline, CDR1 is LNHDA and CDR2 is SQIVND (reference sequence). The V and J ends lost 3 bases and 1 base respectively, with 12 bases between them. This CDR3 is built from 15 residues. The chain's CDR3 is CASSIISIANTEAFF. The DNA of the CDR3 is TGTGCCAGTAGTATCATAAGTATCGCGAACACTGAAGCTTTCTTT.